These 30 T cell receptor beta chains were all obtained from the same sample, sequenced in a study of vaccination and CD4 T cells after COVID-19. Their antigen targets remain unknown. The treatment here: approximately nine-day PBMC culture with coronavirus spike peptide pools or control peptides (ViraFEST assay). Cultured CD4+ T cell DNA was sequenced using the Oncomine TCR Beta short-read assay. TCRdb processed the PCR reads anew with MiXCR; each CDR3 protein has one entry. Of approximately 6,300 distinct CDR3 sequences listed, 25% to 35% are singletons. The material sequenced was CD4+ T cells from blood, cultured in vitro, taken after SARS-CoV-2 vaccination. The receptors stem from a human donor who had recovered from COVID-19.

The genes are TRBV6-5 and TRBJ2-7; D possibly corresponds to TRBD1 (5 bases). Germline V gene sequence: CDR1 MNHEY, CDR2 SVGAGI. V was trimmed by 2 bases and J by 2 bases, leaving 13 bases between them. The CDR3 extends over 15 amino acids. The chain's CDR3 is CASSYGAGKAYEQYF. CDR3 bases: TGTGCCAGCAGTTACGGGGCAGGAAAGGCCTACGAGCAGTACTTC.

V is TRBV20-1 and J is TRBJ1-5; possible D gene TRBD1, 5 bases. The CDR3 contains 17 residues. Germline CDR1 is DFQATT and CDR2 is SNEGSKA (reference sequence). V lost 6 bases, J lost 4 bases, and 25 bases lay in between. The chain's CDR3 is CSAPGVAGRSRNQPQHF. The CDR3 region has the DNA TGCAGTGCCCCGGGGGTCGCAGGGAGGAGTAGGAATCAGCCCCAGCATTTT.

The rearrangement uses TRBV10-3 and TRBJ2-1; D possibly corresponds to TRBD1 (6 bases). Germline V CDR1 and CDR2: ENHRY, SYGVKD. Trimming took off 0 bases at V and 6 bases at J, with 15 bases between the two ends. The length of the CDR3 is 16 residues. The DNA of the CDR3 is TGTGCCATCAGTGAGTCGAGACAGGCCACTTCCAATGAGCAGTTCTTC. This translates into CAISESRQATSNEQFF.

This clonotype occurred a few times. CDR3 nucleotide sequence: TGTGCCAGTAGGACAACTAGCGGGAGAGTGGAGACCCAGTACTTC. Translating gives CASRTTSGRVETQYF. The chain uses TRBV19 and TRBJ2-5; TRBD2 aligns across 11 bases. V gave up 6 bases and J gave up 5 bases; unmatched junction bases: 8. The germline CDR1 and CDR2 sequences are LNHDA and SQIVND (reference sequence). The CDR3 loop spans 15 amino acids.

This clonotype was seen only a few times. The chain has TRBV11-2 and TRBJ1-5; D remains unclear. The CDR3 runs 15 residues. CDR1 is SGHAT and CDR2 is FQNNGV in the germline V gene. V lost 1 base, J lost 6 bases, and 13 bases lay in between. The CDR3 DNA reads TGTGCCAGCAGCTTAGTCCACAATTCGGGTCAGCCCCAGCATTTT. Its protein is CASSLVHNSGQPQHF.

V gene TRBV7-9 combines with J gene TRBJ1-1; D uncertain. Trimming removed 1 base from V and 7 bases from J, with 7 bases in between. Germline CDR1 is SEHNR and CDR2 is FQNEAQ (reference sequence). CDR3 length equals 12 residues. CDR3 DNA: TGTGCCAGCAGCTTAGACCGGTTTGAAGCTTTCTTT. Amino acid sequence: CASSLDRFEAFF.

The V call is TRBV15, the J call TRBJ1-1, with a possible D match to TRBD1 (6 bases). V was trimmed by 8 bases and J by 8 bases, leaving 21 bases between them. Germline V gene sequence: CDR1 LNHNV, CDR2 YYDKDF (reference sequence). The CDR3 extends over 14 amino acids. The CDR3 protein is CATSTYTGNDEAFF. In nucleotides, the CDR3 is TGTGCCACCTCTACTTATACAGGGAATGACGAAGCTTTCTTT.

CDR3 residues: CASSYGGSSYNEQFF. CDR3 DNA: TGTGCCAGCAGTTATGGCGGGAGCTCCTACAATGAGCAGTTCTTC. The J gene is TRBJ2-1, the V gene TRBV6-5; 7 bases align to TRBD2. The trim removed 3 bases at V and 0 bases at J, leaving 2 bases unmatched. Germline CDR1 MNHEY, CDR2 SVGAGI. This CDR3 region has 15 residues.

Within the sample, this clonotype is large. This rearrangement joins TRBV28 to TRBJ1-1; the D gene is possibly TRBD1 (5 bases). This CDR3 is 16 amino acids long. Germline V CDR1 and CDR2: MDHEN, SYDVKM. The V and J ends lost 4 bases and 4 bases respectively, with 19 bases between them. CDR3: CASSWGGGRGGTEAFF. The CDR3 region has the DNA TGTGCCAGCAGTTGGGGGGGAGGCAGAGGCGGCACTGAAGCTTTCTTT. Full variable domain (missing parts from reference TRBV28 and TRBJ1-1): DVKVTQSSRYLVKRTGEKVFLECVQDMDHENMFWYRQDPGLGLRLIYFSYDVKMKEKGDIPEGYSVSREKKERFSLILESASTNQTSMYLCASSWGGGRGGTEAFFGQGTRLTVV.

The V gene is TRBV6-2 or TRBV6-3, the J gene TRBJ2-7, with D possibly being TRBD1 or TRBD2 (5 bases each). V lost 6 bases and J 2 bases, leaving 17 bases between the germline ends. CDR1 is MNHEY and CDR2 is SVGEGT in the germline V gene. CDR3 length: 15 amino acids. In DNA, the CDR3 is TGTGCCAGCAGCAAAAACCGGGACGGGACCTACGAGCAGTACTTC. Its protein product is CASSKNRDGTYEQYF.

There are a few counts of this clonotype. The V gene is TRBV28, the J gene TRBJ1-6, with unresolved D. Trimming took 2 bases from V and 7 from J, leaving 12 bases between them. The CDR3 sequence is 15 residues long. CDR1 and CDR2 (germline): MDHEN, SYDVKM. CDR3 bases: TGTGCCAGCAGTTTAGTGGTCCCACCGAATTCACCCCTCCACTTT. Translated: CASSLVVPPNSPLHF.

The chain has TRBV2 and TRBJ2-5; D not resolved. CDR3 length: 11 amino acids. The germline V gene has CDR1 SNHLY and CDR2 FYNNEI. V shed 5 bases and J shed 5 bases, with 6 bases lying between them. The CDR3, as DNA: TGTGCCAGCAGTTATAGGGAGACCCAGTACTTC. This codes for CASSYRETQYF.

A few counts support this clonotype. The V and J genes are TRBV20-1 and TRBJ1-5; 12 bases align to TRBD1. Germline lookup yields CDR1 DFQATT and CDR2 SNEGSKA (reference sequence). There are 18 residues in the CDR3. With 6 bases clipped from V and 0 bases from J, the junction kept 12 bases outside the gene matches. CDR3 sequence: CSASPGTGGRYSNQPQHF. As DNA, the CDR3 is TGCAGTGCGAGTCCCGGGACAGGGGGCCGATATAGCAATCAGCCCCAGCATTTT.

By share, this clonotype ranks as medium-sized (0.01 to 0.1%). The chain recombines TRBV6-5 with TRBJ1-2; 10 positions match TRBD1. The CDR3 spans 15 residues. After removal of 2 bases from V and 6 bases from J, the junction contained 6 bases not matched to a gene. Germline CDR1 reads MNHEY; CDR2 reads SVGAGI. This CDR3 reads CASSYRQGALDGYTF. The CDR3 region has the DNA TGTGCCAGCAGTTACAGACAGGGGGCTCTGGATGGCTACACCTTC.

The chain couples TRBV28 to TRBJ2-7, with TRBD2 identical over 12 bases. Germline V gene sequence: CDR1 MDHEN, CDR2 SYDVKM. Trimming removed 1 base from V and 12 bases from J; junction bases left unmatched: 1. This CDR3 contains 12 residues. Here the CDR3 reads CASSLLTSGRYF. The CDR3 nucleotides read TGTGCCAGCAGTTTATTGACTAGCGGGAGGTACTTC.

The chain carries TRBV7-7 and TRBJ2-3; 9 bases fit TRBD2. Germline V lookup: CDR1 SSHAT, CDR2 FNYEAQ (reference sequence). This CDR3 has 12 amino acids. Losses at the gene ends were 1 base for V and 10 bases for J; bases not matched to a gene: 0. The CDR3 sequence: CASSLGGGAQYF. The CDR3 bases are TGTGCCAGCAGCTTAGGCGGGGGGGCGCAGTATTTT.

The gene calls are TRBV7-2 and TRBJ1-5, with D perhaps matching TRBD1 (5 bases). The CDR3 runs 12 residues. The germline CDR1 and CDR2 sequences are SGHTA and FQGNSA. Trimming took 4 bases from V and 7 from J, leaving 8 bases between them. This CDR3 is CASSSYRQPQHF. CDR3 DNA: TGTGCCAGCAGCTCCTACAGGCAGCCCCAGCATTTT.

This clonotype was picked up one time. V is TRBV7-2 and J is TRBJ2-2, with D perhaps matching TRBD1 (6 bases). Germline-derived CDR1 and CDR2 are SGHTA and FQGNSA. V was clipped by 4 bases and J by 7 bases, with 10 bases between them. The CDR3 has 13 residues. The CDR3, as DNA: TGTGCCAGCAGCTCACAGGGTGGCGGGGAGCTGTTTTTT. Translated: CASSSQGGGELFF.

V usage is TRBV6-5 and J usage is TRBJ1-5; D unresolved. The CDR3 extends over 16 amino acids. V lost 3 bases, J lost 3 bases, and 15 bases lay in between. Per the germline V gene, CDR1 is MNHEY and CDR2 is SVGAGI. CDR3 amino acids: CASSYIDLGPNQPQHF. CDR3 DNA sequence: TGTGCCAGCAGTTATATTGACCTTGGTCCCAATCAGCCCCAGCATTTT.

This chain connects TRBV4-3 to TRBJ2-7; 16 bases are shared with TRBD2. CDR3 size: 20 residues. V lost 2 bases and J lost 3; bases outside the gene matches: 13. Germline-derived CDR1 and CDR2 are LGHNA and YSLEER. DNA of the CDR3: TGCGCCAGCAGCCAACAGGACAGCCCGGGACTAGCGGGAGGGGGCTACGAGCAGTACTTC. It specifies CASSQQDSPGLAGGGYEQYF.

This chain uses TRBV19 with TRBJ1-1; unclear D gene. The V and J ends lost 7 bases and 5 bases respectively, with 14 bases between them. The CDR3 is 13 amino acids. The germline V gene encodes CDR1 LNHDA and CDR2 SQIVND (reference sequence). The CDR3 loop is CASTAAWATEAFF. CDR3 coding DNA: TGTGCCAGTACCGCAGCGTGGGCGACTGAAGCTTTCTTT.

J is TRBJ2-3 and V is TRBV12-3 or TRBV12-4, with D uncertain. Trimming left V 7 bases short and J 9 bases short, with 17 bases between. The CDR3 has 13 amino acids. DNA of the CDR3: TGTGCCAGCATCCCCCCCGGTTCTGGAACGCAGTATTTT. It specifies CASIPPGSGTQYF.

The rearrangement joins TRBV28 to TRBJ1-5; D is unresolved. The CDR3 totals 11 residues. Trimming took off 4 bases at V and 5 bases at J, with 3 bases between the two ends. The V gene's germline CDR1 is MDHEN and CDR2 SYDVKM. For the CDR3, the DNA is TGTGCCAGCAGTTCCCATCAGCCCCAGCATTTT. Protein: CASSSHQPQHF.

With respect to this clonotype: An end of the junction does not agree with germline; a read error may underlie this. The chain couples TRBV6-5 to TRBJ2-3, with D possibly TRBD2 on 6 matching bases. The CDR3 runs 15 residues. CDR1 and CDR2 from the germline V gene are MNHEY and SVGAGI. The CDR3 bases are TGTGCCAGCAGCTACTCGGGAGAAGGGGCAGATACGCAGTATTTT. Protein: CASSYSGEGADTQYF.

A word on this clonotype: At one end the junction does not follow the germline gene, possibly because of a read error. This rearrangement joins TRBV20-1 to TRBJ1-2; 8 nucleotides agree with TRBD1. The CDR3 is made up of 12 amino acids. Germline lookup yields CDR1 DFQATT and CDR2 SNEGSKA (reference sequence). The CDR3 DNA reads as TGCAGTGCCACGACAGGGGTGTATGGCCACACCTTC. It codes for CSATTGVYGHTF.

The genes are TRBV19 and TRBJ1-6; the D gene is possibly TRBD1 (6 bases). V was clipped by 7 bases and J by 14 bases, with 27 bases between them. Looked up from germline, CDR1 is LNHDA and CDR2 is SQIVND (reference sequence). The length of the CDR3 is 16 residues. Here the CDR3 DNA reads TGTGCCAGTACGCCTAGAGACCGGGGGGGCTTCGGAGCCCTCCACTTT. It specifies CASTPRDRGGFGALHF.

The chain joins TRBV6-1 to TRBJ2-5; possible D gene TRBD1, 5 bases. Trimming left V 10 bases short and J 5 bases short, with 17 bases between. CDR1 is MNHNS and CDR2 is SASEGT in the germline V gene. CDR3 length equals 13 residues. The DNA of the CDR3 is TGTGCCACCTCAGGGTGGGGCCGGGAGACCCAGTACTTC. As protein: CATSGWGRETQYF.

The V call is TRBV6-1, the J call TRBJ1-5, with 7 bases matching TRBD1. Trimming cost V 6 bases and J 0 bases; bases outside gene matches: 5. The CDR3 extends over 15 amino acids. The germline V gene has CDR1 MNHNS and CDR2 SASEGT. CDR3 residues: CASRQQGNSNQPQHF. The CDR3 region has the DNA TGTGCCAGCAGGCAACAGGGGAATAGCAATCAGCCCCAGCATTTT.

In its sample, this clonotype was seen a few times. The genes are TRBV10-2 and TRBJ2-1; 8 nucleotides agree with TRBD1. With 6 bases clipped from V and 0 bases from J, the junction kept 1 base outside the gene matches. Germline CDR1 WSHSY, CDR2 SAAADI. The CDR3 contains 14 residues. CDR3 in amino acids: CASRDRVSYNEQFF. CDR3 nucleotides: TGCGCCAGCAGGGACAGGGTCTCCTACAATGAGCAGTTCTTC.

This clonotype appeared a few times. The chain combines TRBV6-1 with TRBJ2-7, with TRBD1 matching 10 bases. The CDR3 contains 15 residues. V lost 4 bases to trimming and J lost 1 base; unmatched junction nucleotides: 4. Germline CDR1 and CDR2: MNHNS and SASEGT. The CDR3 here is CASSGPGQGSYEQYF. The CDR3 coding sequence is TGTGCCAGCAGTGGACCGGGACAGGGGTCCTACGAGCAGTACTTC.